This T cell receptor beta chain is from a study of early T cells in non-severe SARS-CoV-2 infection. Across the study: The authors sequenced bulk RNA from unsorted whole blood, leaving chains unpaired. Study-wide points: The matching step, a VDJdb search, favored anti-spike CD8 responses and missed private and CD4 specificities.

Points on this clonotype: What it binds is not known.

This CDR3 contains 14 residues. V was cut by 3 bases and J by 1 base, with 10 bases left in between. Unique molecular identifier tags were affixed to discrete cDNA molecules. TCRdb re-analysed the 5' RACE reads in MiXCR, keeping a single row per CDR3 protein. Of 20,000 to 25,000 distinct CDR3 sequences listed, 5% to 6% are singletons. Sequenced here: whole blood, sampled at baseline. This chain connects TRBV5-7 to TRBJ2-5, with TRBD1 as a possible D gene (6 bases). TRBV5-7 falls under the ORF class, with uncertain function. The sequence was collected from an adult who was a healthcare worker with PCR-confirmed SARS-CoV-2 infection or an uninfected control (not recorded which). In nucleotides, the CDR3 is TGTGCCAGCAGCTCTTGGACAGCCCAAGAGACCCAGTACTTC. Its protein is CASSSWTAQETQYF.